The rows below give T cell receptor beta chains drawn from one sample of a study of cytomegalovirus exposure and HLA in healthy donors. TCRdb's copy holds only in-frame clones and misses some; the assay was immunoSEQ multiplex PCR. This sample has approximately 100,000 clones, with around 80% found just once. Source material: PBMCs. The receptors here all came from a middle-aged woman in good health and CMV-seronegative. Both conserved end residues are part of each CDR3. The order of the fields is J gene, clone size, V gene, D gene, CDR3 DNA, CDR3 protein. The D gene is left open where the match is weak. The size entry is marked missing in some rows and otherwise reads once, few, many or a size class.

TRBJ2-7	.	TRBV9	TRBD2	TGTGCCAGCAGCCCGGGGGGGATGCGGAAGGGGCAGTACTTC	CASSPGGMRKGQYF
TRBJ1-2	.	TRBV6-4	.	TGTGCCAGCAGTGACACCCCCCGGGGCTATGGCTACACCTTC	CASSDTPRGYGYTF
TRBJ2-2	.	TRBV27	TRBD2	TGTGCCAGCAGAAGTCCGGGACTAGCGATCAACACCGGGGAGCTGTTTTTT	CASRSPGLAINTGELFF
TRBJ2-7	.	TRBV2	.	TGTGCCAGCAGTCAATCTGACAGCCTCTCTTCCCGGTTGGAGTACTTC	CASSQSDSLSSRLEYF
TRBJ2-1	.	TRBV11-1	.	TGTGCCAGCAGCTTAGTTTCTGCGGGATATTCCTACAATGAGCAGTTCTTC	CASSLVSAGYSYNEQFF
TRBJ1-1	once	TRBV19	TRBD1	TGTGCCAGTAGTATTGGGTTCGGCAGGGGGCACACTGAAGCTTTCTTT	CASSIGFGRGHTEAFF
TRBJ2-2	.	TRBV19	TRBD1	TGTGCCAGTAGTTCCGACAGGGTATTAAGCGGGGAGCTGTTTTTT	CASSSDRVLSGELFF
TRBJ1-2	once	TRBV2	.	TGTGCCAGCAGGTTGCGGAGGGAGGCTAACTATGGCTACACCTTC	CASRLRREANYGYTF
TRBJ2-2	.	TRBV5-1	TRBD2	TGCGCCAGCACCTTCGGCCAGCGGGAGCTGGAATCCGGGGAGCTGTTTTTT	CASTFGQRELESGELFF
TRBJ2-7	.	TRBV30	TRBD1	TGTGCCTGGAGTAGGGGACAGGGTACTTACGAGCAGTACTTC	CAWSRGQGTYEQYF
TRBJ2-1	.	TRBV27	TRBD2	TGTGCCAGCAGTTTATCGAGGATTGTTAGCGGGAGGGCCTGGGTCGGAAATGAGCAGTTCTTC	CASSLSRIVSGRAWVGNEQFF
TRBJ1-6	.	TRBV6-1	.	TGTGCCAGCACCTCGGGGGGCTATTCACCCCTCCACTTT	CASTSGGYSPLHF
TRBJ1-1	.	TRBV28	.	TGTGCCAGCAGGAACTTAATGAACACTGAAGCTTTCTTT	CASRNLMNTEAFF
TRBJ2-7	.	TRBV28	.	TGTGCCAGCAGTTTGCCCGAGAAACCCGAGCAGTACTTC	CASSLPEKPEQYF
TRBJ2-7	.	TRBV5-1	.	TGCGCCAGCAGCTCCGAGACGGGGAGCTACGAGCAGTACTTC	CASSSETGSYEQYF
TRBJ2-1	.	TRBV11-2	.	TGTGCCAGCAGCTTAGAACCGTCTACAGGTGGGGAGCAGTTCTTC	CASSLEPSTGGEQFF
TRBJ2-7	.	TRBV14	.	TGTGCCATCACAGGCCCTCACTCCTACGAGCAGTACTTC	CAITGPHSYEQYF
TRBJ2-1	.	TRBV19	.	TGTGCCAGTAGTACCACCTCCGGGACTCACAATGAGCAGTTCTTC	CASSTTSGTHNEQFF
TRBJ1-3	once	TRBV28	.	TGTGCCAGCAGCAGGGGAAATAGAAACACCATATATTTT	CASSRGNRNTIYF
TRBJ2-3	.	TRBV5-1	TRBD2	TGCGCCAGCAGCCCAGGGACTAGCGGGAGGTTTAAAGATACGCAGTATTTT	CASSPGTSGRFKDTQYF
TRBJ1-1	.	TRBV6-5	.	TGTGCCAGCAGTTACAGGGGTCTCACTGAAGCTTTCTTT	CASSYRGLTEAFF
TRBJ1-4	.	TRBV5-4	.	TGTGCCAGCAAGCAAGCCGCTAATGAAAAACTGTTTTTT	CASKQAANEKLFF
TRBJ1-1	.	TRBV20-1	.	TGCAGTGCTGGAACCACGGGAGAAGCTTTCTTT	CSAGTTGEAFF
TRBJ1-5	.	TRBV5-1	TRBD1	TGCGCCAGCAGCTGGACAGGGGATCAGCCCCAGCATTTT	CASSWTGDQPQHF
TRBJ2-2	.	TRBV4-2	.	TGTGCCAGCAGCCAAGGTCTCGCTAGCGACAACACCGGGGAGCTGTTTTTT	CASSQGLASDNTGELFF
TRBJ2-5	.	TRBV6-5	TRBD1	TGTGCCAGCAGTTACGGCGGGACAGGGAGACAAGAGACCCAGTACTTC	CASSYGGTGRQETQYF
TRBJ2-2	.	TRBV7-9	TRBD2	TGTGCCAGCATTCGACTAGCGGGTAACACCGGGGAGCTGTTTTTT	CASIRLAGNTGELFF
TRBJ2-1	.	TRBV7-9	.	TGTTCCAGCAGTTCTCCCTCGTTACTAGCCACAGCCTACAATGAGCAGTTCTTC	CSSSSPSLLATAYNEQFF
TRBJ2-1	.	TRBV6-4	TRBD1	TGTGCCAGCAGTGGAATGGGGACAGGGCACTACAATGAGCAGTTCTTC	CASSGMGTGHYNEQFF
TRBJ1-1	.	TRBV18	.	TGTGCCAGCTCACCTTATGGCGACAGTGAAGCTTTCTTT	CASSPYGDSEAFF
TRBJ2-2	.	TRBV19	TRBD1	TGTGCCAGTAGTATAGATCTTGGGACAGGGGGCTCCGGGGAGCTGTTTTTT	CASSIDLGTGGSGELFF
TRBJ2-1	.	TRBV27	.	TGTGCCAGCAGTTTAGGCCCCCGGAGAGTCCAACGGGGTAATGAGCAGTTCTTC	CASSLGPRRVQRGNEQFF
TRBJ2-7	.	TRBV5-6	TRBD2	TGTGCCAGCCTCCCCGGGACTAGCGGGAGAGAGCAGTACTTC	CASLPGTSGREQYF
TRBJ2-7	once	TRBV27	.	TGTGCCAGCAGGCGAACAGGTGTCCACGAGCAGTACTTC	CASRRTGVHEQYF
TRBJ2-1	.	TRBV19	TRBD2	TGTGCCAGTAGTATATCTAGCGGGATCTACAATGAGCAGTTCTTC	CASSISSGIYNEQFF
TRBJ2-7	.	TRBV5-6	.	TGTGCCAGCAGCTTCCGGTACGAGCAGTACTTC	CASSFRYEQYF
TRBJ1-5	.	TRBV9	.	TGTGCCAGCAGCGTAGGGCAGGTCAATCAGCCCCAGCATTTT	CASSVGQVNQPQHF
TRBJ2-5	.	TRBV21-1	.	TGTGCCAGCAGCAAAATTGAAGGTTCTGGGCAGGATGAAGAGACCCAGTACTTC	CASSKIEGSGQDEETQYF
TRBJ1-2	.	TRBV7-2	TRBD1	TGTGCCAGCAGCTCAGACAGGGAGAACTATGGCTACACCTTC	CASSSDRENYGYTF
TRBJ2-2	.	TRBV19	TRBD1	TGTGCCAGTAGGAACAGGGGCATGGCGAACACCGGGGAGCTGTTTTTT	CASRNRGMANTGELFF
TRBJ2-1	.	TRBV9	.	TGTGCCAGCAGCCGGCCTCTGGGGGCGATGGACAATGAGCAGTTCTTC	CASSRPLGAMDNEQFF
TRBJ1-2	few	TRBV6-5	TRBD1	TGTGCCAGCAGTCCCGGGACAGACTGGGGAGGCTACACCTTC	CASSPGTDWGGYTF
TRBJ1-2	.	TRBV19	.	TGTGCCAGTGGCAGCGGTGCTAACTATGGCTACACCTTC	CASGSGANYGYTF
TRBJ2-1	.	TRBV30	TRBD2	TGTGCCTGGAACGCACTAGCGGGGCCCGGAGAGCAGTTCTTC	CAWNALAGPGEQFF
TRBJ1-5	.	TRBV7-2	.	TGTGCCAGCAGCTTAGCGGGCCCACAGGGCCCTTATAGCAATCAGCCCCAGCATTTT	CASSLAGPQGPYSNQPQHF
TRBJ2-2	.	TRBV10-3	.	TGTGCCATCAGGGGCGGTGGAGGGAGTGCCGGGGAGCTGTTTTTT	CAIRGGGGSAGELFF
TRBJ2-7	.	TRBV7-9	TRBD2	TGTTCCAGCAGCTTAGGGGGGACTAGCACCTACGAGCAGTACTTC	CSSSLGGTSTYEQYF
TRBJ1-1	.	TRBV5-4	TRBD1	TGTGCCAGCAGCATAGAACCTACAGGGGACACTGAAGCTTTCTTT	CASSIEPTGDTEAFF
TRBJ1-6	.	TRBV7-9	TRBD1	TGTGCCAGCAGCTTCCCAGGGGGTAATTCACCCCTCCACTTT	CASSFPGGNSPLHF
TRBJ1-5	.	TRBV5-6	TRBD1	TGTGCCAGCAGCTTGGCACAGGGGCTGCATGGTCCGCCCCAGCATTTT	CASSLAQGLHGPPQHF
TRBJ2-2	.	TRBV5-1	TRBD2	TGCGCCAGCAGCTTAGCAGGACTAGCGGGAGGGACCGGGGAGCTGTTTTTT	CASSLAGLAGGTGELFF
TRBJ1-5	.	TRBV19	.	TGTGCCAGTAAATCGGGAGCCTATAGCAATCAGCCCCAGCATTTT	CASKSGAYSNQPQHF
TRBJ2-5	.	TRBV5-1	TRBD1	TGCGCCAGCAGCTCTCAGACAGGGCCAGGGGAGACCCAGTACTTC	CASSSQTGPGETQYF